Listed below are T cell receptor beta chains from one sample, sequenced in a study of T cells in Graves' hyperthyroidism and ophthalmopathy. MiXCR was run by TCRdb on the multiplex PCR reads, yielding one entry per CDR3 protein. The data contain roughly 580,000 distinct CDR3 sequences, more than 45% of them singletons. Specimen: peripheral blood or thyroid tissue (not recorded which). These receptors were taken from a woman aged 18-30 years with Graves' hyperthyroidism. Both conserved end residues are part of each CDR3. A D gene is named only where the DNA matches it firmly. Clone size, where shown, is once, few, many, or a class for clones that have expanded.

d_call: NA
v_call: TRBV7-6
clone_size: NA
j_call: TRBJ2-5
cdr3_aa: CASSLMAGGQETQYF
cdr3_nt: TGTGCCAGCAGCTTAATGGCCGGGGGCCAAGAGACCCAGTACTTC

d_call: NA
v_call: TRBV2
clone_size: NA
j_call: TRBJ1-2
cdr3_aa: CASSEGGDGYTF
cdr3_nt: TGTGCCAGCAGTGAAGGAGGGGATGGCTACACCTTC

d_call: TRBD2
v_call: TRBV15
clone_size: NA
j_call: TRBJ2-1
cdr3_aa: CATSRVLAGVRNEQFF
cdr3_nt: TGTGCCACCAGCAGAGTACTAGCGGGAGTTCGGAATGAGCAGTTCTTC

d_call: NA
v_call: TRBV7-9
clone_size: NA
j_call: TRBJ1-5
cdr3_aa: CASSLVGGPHSNQPQHF
cdr3_nt: TGTGCCAGCAGCTTGGTTGGGGGGCCCCATAGCAATCAGCCCCAGCATTTT

d_call: TRBD1
v_call: TRBV5-1
clone_size: NA
j_call: TRBJ2-7
cdr3_aa: CASSPPGQGRNEQYF
cdr3_nt: TGCGCCAGCAGCCCCCCGGGACAGGGGAGAAACGAGCAGTACTTC

d_call: TRBD2
v_call: TRBV7-2
clone_size: NA
j_call: TRBJ2-2
cdr3_aa: CASSNGLATTGELFF
cdr3_nt: TGTGCCAGCAGCAACGGACTAGCAACCACCGGGGAGCTGTTTTTT

d_call: NA
v_call: TRBV10-2
clone_size: few
j_call: TRBJ2-7
cdr3_aa: CASSLHSGSSYEQYF
cdr3_nt: TGCGCCAGCAGTCTACACTCAGGGAGCTCCTACGAGCAGTACTTC

d_call: TRBD2
v_call: TRBV12-3/TRBV12-4
clone_size: few
j_call: TRBJ2-7
cdr3_aa: CASSWGRGAYEQYF
cdr3_nt: TGTGCCAGCAGCTGGGGGCGGGGGGCCTACGAGCAGTACTTC

d_call: TRBD1
v_call: TRBV11-3
clone_size: few
j_call: TRBJ2-5
cdr3_aa: CASSAHRGVTQYF
cdr3_nt: TGTGCCAGCAGCGCTCACAGGGGGGTGACCCAGTACTTC

d_call: NA
v_call: TRBV19
clone_size: NA
j_call: TRBJ2-7
cdr3_aa: CASSMRGPGYEQYF
cdr3_nt: TGTGCCAGTAGTATGCGGGGCCCGGGCTACGAGCAGTACTTC

d_call: NA
v_call: TRBV11-1
clone_size: NA
j_call: TRBJ2-7
cdr3_aa: CASSPKEDEQYF
cdr3_nt: TGTGCCAGCAGCCCCAAGGAGGACGAGCAGTACTTC

d_call: NA
v_call: TRBV20-1
clone_size: NA
j_call: TRBJ1-1
cdr3_aa: CSASGGQVGSYTEAFF
cdr3_nt: TGCAGTGCATCCGGGGGTCAGGTGGGGTCGTACACTGAAGCTTTCTTT

d_call: NA
v_call: TRBV7-8
clone_size: NA
j_call: TRBJ2-5
cdr3_aa: CASSPSVGVGWETQYF
cdr3_nt: TGTGCCAGCAGCCCTAGCGTGGGAGTTGGGTGGGAGACCCAGTACTTC

d_call: NA
v_call: TRBV24-1
clone_size: NA
j_call: TRBJ1-1
cdr3_aa: CATSDSQGFWDTEAFF
cdr3_nt: TGTGCCACCAGTGATTCCCAGGGCTTCTGGGACACTGAAGCTTTCTTT

d_call: TRBD1
v_call: TRBV7-6
clone_size: once
j_call: TRBJ2-7
cdr3_aa: CANSLYRGSYEQYF
cdr3_nt: TGTGCCAACAGCTTATACAGGGGGTCCTACGAGCAGTACTTC

d_call: NA
v_call: TRBV29-1
clone_size: many
j_call: TRBJ1-3
cdr3_aa: CSVDPGYSGNTIYF
cdr3_nt: TGCAGCGTCGACCCCGGATACTCTGGAAACACCATATATTTT

d_call: NA
v_call: TRBV20-1
clone_size: NA
j_call: TRBJ2-5
cdr3_aa: CSARANLRQETQYF
cdr3_nt: TGCAGTGCTAGAGCTAACCTAAGACAAGAGACCCAGTACTTC

d_call: TRBD1
v_call: TRBV5-1
clone_size: NA
j_call: TRBJ2-7
cdr3_aa: CASSLAGVRGIGEQYF
cdr3_nt: TGCGCCAGCAGCTTGGCCGGGGTCAGGGGGATCGGCGAGCAGTACTTC

d_call: TRBD2
v_call: TRBV29-1
clone_size: NA
j_call: TRBJ2-7
cdr3_aa: CSFTGLAGFYEQYF
cdr3_nt: TGCAGCTTTACGGGACTAGCGGGATTCTACGAGCAGTACTTC

d_call: NA
v_call: TRBV29-1
clone_size: many
j_call: TRBJ2-7
cdr3_aa: CSVARDMDYEQYF
cdr3_nt: TGCAGCGTGGCCCGGGACATGGACTACGAGCAGTACTTC

d_call: NA
v_call: TRBV19
clone_size: NA
j_call: TRBJ2-2
cdr3_aa: CASSPYYTGELFF
cdr3_nt: TGTGCCAGTAGCCCATATTACACCGGGGAGCTGTTTTTT

d_call: NA
v_call: TRBV12-5
clone_size: NA
j_call: TRBJ1-1
cdr3_aa: CASGPTAEAFF
cdr3_nt: TGTGCTAGTGGTCCGACAGCTGAAGCTTTCTTT

d_call: NA
v_call: TRBV7-9
clone_size: few
j_call: TRBJ1-2
cdr3_aa: CASSSIQGGYYGYTF
cdr3_nt: TGTGCCAGCAGCTCGATACAGGGTGGCTACTATGGCTACACCTTC

d_call: NA
v_call: TRBV5-4
clone_size: NA
j_call: TRBJ2-5
cdr3_aa: CASSLKGVQETQYF
cdr3_nt: TGTGCCAGCAGTTTAAAGGGAGTTCAAGAGACCCAGTACTTC

d_call: NA
v_call: TRBV7-3
clone_size: many
j_call: TRBJ2-7
cdr3_aa: CASSLIGAGILEQYF
cdr3_nt: TGTGCCAGCAGCTTAATCGGGGCAGGGATTCTCGAGCAGTACTTC

d_call: NA
v_call: TRBV7-2
clone_size: few
j_call: TRBJ1-6
cdr3_aa: CASSLVHLNSPLHF
cdr3_nt: TGTGCCAGCAGCTTAGTACATCTCAATTCACCCCTCCACTTT

d_call: NA
v_call: TRBV7-9
clone_size: NA
j_call: TRBJ1-2
cdr3_aa: CASRAGQFYGYTF
cdr3_nt: TGTGCCAGCAGGGCCGGACAGTTCTATGGCTACACCTTC

d_call: NA
v_call: TRBV7-8
clone_size: few
j_call: TRBJ1-1
cdr3_aa: CASSTPRNKDTEAFF
cdr3_nt: TGTGCCAGCAGTACCCCGCGAAACAAAGACACTGAAGCTTTCTTT

d_call: TRBD1
v_call: TRBV29-1
clone_size: NA
j_call: TRBJ2-5
cdr3_aa: CSALRTGQETQYF
cdr3_nt: TGCAGCGCCCTACGGACAGGGCAAGAGACCCAGTACTTC

d_call: NA
v_call: TRBV25-1
clone_size: NA
j_call: TRBJ1-2
cdr3_aa: CASSEEGREGYTF
cdr3_nt: TGTGCCAGCAGTGAAGAGGGAAGGGAGGGCTACACCTTC

d_call: TRBD2
v_call: TRBV7-4
clone_size: NA
j_call: TRBJ2-5
cdr3_aa: CASSFTASGQGTQYF
cdr3_nt: TGTGCCAGCAGCTTCACCGCTAGCGGACAAGGGACCCAGTACTTC

d_call: NA
v_call: TRBV4-2
clone_size: few
j_call: TRBJ2-7
cdr3_aa: CASSQASEGRGRSSYEQYF
cdr3_nt: TGTGCCAGCAGCCAAGCATCCGAGGGTCGCGGCCGAAGCTCCTACGAGCAGTACTTC

d_call: NA
v_call: TRBV6-5
clone_size: NA
j_call: TRBJ2-7
cdr3_aa: CASSYSSGVEQYF
cdr3_nt: TGTGCCAGCAGTTACTCCTCGGGCGTGGAGCAGTACTTC

d_call: NA
v_call: TRBV7-9
clone_size: NA
j_call: TRBJ2-2
cdr3_aa: CASSSPRGLNTGELFF
cdr3_nt: TGTGCCAGCAGTAGCCCCCGGGGCTTAAACACCGGGGAGCTGTTTTTT

d_call: NA
v_call: TRBV5-6
clone_size: few
j_call: TRBJ1-5
cdr3_aa: CASSFGRDGQPQHF
cdr3_nt: TGTGCCAGCAGCTTCGGCAGGGACGGTCAGCCCCAGCATTTT